The following is a T cell receptor (beta chain) sequence with its context. The antigen remains unidentified. The same CDR3 also results from other DNA sequences found in this sample. This sample's treatment: oral pan-JAK inhibitor, 5-10 mg twice daily. RNA extraction and reverse transcription yielded cDNA as sequencing template. The repertoire was sequenced with immunoSEQ multiplex PCR; TCRdb's copy has only in-frame clones and lacks some. The table records 150,000 to 200,000 clones, about three fifths of them present only once. This entry belongs to a study of CD8+ T cells in alopecia areata. Broader study findings: Lesional tissue from the scalp (especially in alopecia totalis/universalis) showed higher clonality than normal scalp.

With 2 bases removed from V and 4 bases from J, the gap between germline ends came to 5 bases. CDR1 and CDR2 (germline): ENHRY, SYGVKD. This CDR3 contains 13 residues. The sequences come from CD4+ T cells sorted from blood, collected at week 24, from a patient treated with tofacitinib. V usage is TRBV10-3 and J usage is TRBJ1-4; D ambiguous. The sequence was obtained from a human donor with alopecia areata. The CDR3 sequence is CAISEGSNEKLFF. The CDR3 region has the DNA TGTGCCATCAGTGAGGGTAGTAATGAAAAACTGTTTTTT.